This T cell receptor beta chain appears in the sequencing data of a study of CD8+CD57+ T cells in acquired aplastic anemia (dated by TCRdb to about 2018). About the investigation overall: Extracted DNA from sorted CD4+ and CD8+ cells averaged 3.2 ug, ranging from about 0.17 to 30 ug. For healthy donor samples, the average read count was about 10 million for CD4+ cells and roughly 12 million for CD8+ cells. Study-level results and caveats: Around 27 CD8+ CDR3 sequences were found in both patients and controls but appeared to be highly expressed in patients and within the immunodominant clones of the patients. Between patients and healthy controls, no significant difference in CD8+ Simpson's diversity was found (P=0.060).

Profiling of TCR beta VDJ combinations and CDR3 sequences used genomic DNA as the template. An Illumina HiSeq 2000 was the platform used for TCR repertoire sequencing. The source study handled its data this way. TRBV/TRBJ rearrangement plots, CDR3 size and DJ length profiles, and Simpson's diversity index were used to assess repertoires. Whichever DNA sequence was most abundant in the deep sequencing data was defined as the immunodominant clone. CDR3 amino acid sequences were checked for sharing across subjects and were also compared against the VDJdb database and published repertoires. TCRdb reran the public reads through fastp at Q25 and MiXCR, keeping productive beta chains. All rows with the same CDR3 protein become a single entry with the most common DNA and genes. TCRdb, not the authors, supplied the V and J calls. For this sample the table gives 100,000 to 150,000 distinct CDR3 sequences, of which around 50% were detected only once. Of the sample, about 2.3% falls within the top ten clones.

This clonotype was picked up many times. Its cognate antigen has yet to be identified. Per-base quality was not reported, and no clone a single base away is much larger than it. The study deep-sequenced TCR repertoires of sorted CD4+ and CD8+ blood T cells from severe aplastic anemia patients and healthy subjects. Ficoll-Paque density gradient centrifugation was used to isolate peripheral blood mononuclear cells. Before DNA extraction, CD4+ and CD8+ T cells were sorted with FACS or magnetic beads. Trimming at the junction amounts to 5 bases on V and 2 bases on J, and the germline ends lie 10 bases apart. Taken from cysteine to phenylalanine, the CDR3 has 12 residues. The CDR3 DNA has 36 bases and is translated from base 1. The germline V gene (reference sequence) sets CDR1 to DFQATT and CDR2 to SNEGSKA.

Input material: sorted CD4+, CD8+, or CD8+CD57+ T cells (not recorded which) from PBMCs. The receptor comes from a human donor in good health, serving as a control. This sequence uses TRBV20-1 and TRBJ2-7, with the D gene uncertain. This receptor has the CDR3 CSAPHSAYEQYF. The sequenced DNA is TGCAGTGCTCCCCACAGTGCCTACGAGCAGTACTTC.